Shown below are 11 T cell receptor beta chains from a single sample sequenced in a study of beta chain features in type 1 diabetes. General study points: Among patients with Type 1 diabetes, TCRB CDR3s were moderately but significantly shorter in every one of the four CD4+ subsets.

Of the isolated RNA, all was reverse transcribed, and so the sequenced material was expressed TCRB transcripts. Clones were sequenced by immunoSEQ multiplex PCR, and TCRdb holds only the in-frame ones, with some missing. The sample lists 400,000 or so clones, 9.6% occurring once. Which antigens these TCRs recognize remains unknown. The sequencing input was central memory CD4+ T cells from blood. The receptors here all came from a man aged 30 to 39 with type 1 diabetes.

CDR3 amino acids: CASIPTGTTVAYEQYF. The CDR3 DNA reads TGTGCCAGCATACCTACCGGGACTACCGTGGCCTACGAGCAGTACTTC. The chain uses TRBV7-2 and TRBJ2-7; the match to TRBD2 covers 7 bases. V trimming: 7 bases; J trimming: 2 bases; junction bases outside the gene matches: 14. The CDR3 contains 16 residues. The V gene's germline CDR1 is SGHTA and CDR2 FQGNSA.

The chain couples TRBV6-5 to TRBJ2-7; D ambiguous. Germline CDR1 is MNHEY and CDR2 is SVGAGI. The CDR3 consists of 15 residues. Trimming removed 6 bases at V and 0 bases at J, with 15 bases between. Here the CDR3 DNA reads TGTGCCAGCAGACCAACCCGGGCCCCCTCCTACGAGCAGTACTTC. Its translation is CASRPTRAPSYEQYF.

The chain couples TRBV7-2 to TRBJ2-5; 7 nucleotides match TRBD2. The CDR3 runs 15 residues. Trimming cost V 0 bases and J 5 bases; bases outside gene matches: 6. The germline gives CDR1 SGHTA, CDR2 FQGNSA. This chain's CDR3 is CASSLAGRAGETQYF. The CDR3 DNA reads TGTGCCAGCAGCTTAGCGGGGAGGGCCGGGGAGACCCAGTACTTC.

The chain employs TRBV30 and TRBJ2-1; 7 bases align to TRBD2. Germline lookup yields CDR1 GTSNPN and CDR2 SVGIG (reference sequence). V dropped 0 bases and J dropped 0; count of bases not matched to a gene: 8. CDR3 length: 17 amino acids. CDR3 nucleotide sequence: TGTGCCTGGAGTGTATTTGGGCGGGGGAGCTCCTACAATGAGCAGTTCTTC. This translates into CAWSVFGRGSSYNEQFF.

The chain combines TRBV7-9 with TRBJ2-7; D remains ambiguous. The CDR3 is 15 amino acids. Trimming stripped 6 bases from V and 2 bases from J, with 17 bases between. CDR1 SEHNR and CDR2 FQNEAQ come from the germline V gene (reference sequence). The CDR3 region has the DNA TGTGCCAGCAGTTTATCGGCAATTCGTACCTACGAGCAGTACTTC. This encodes CASSLSAIRTYEQYF. The full variable domain, its missing parts supplied by reference TRBV7-9 and TRBJ2-7, is DTGVSQNPRHKITKRGQNVTFRCDPISEHNRLYWYRQTLGQGPEFLTYFQNEAQLEKSRLLSDRFSAERPKGSFSTLEIQRTEQGDSAMYLCASSLSAIRTYEQYFGPGTRLTVT.

The chain employs TRBV15 and TRBJ1-2; 7 bases align to TRBD1. The junction had 3 bases not matched to a gene; V was cut back by 0 bases and J by 2 bases. Germline V lookup: CDR1 LNHNV, CDR2 YYDKDF (reference sequence). The CDR3 runs 15 residues. CDR3 sequence: CATSRDSTGNYGYTF. The DNA of the CDR3 is TGTGCCACCAGCAGAGACTCGACAGGGAACTATGGCTACACCTTC.

With respect to this clone: One base away lies a much larger clone, so this may be a sequencing read error. The rearrangement joins TRBV7-6 to TRBJ1-1; D not certain. The CDR3 is made up of 13 amino acids. CDR1 SGHVS and CDR2 FNYEAQ come from the germline V gene. Deletions cut 5 bases from V and 0 bases from J, with 7 bases between. The CDR3 spells CASSRDLNTEAFF. As DNA, the CDR3 is TGTGCCAGCAGCCGAGACCTGAACACTGAAGCTTTCTTT.

J is TRBJ2-2 and V is TRBV19; 7 bases are a match to TRBD1. V gave up 6 bases and J gave up 6 bases; unmatched junction bases: 10. From germline, CDR1 is LNHDA and CDR2 SQIVND (reference sequence). The CDR3 runs 15 residues. CDR3: CASSRDRVGAGELFF. The CDR3 nucleotides are TGTGCCAGTAGCAGAGACAGGGTCGGGGCCGGGGAGCTGTTTTTT.

Only a few counts were recorded for this clone. The genes are TRBV7-2 and TRBJ2-5; D uncertain. Trimming stripped 1 base from V and 1 base from J, with 4 bases between. This CDR3 comprises 13 residues. Per germline, CDR1 SGHTA and CDR2 FQGNSA. CDR3 coding DNA: TGTGCCAGCAGCTTAGGGGTCCAAGAGACCCAGTACTTC. The encoded protein is CASSLGVQETQYF.

This clone has more than one count but fewer than ten. V usage is TRBV25-1 and J usage is TRBJ1-6; TRBD1 matches 8 bases. This CDR3 contains 15 residues. Per germline, CDR1 MGHDK and CDR2 SYGVNS. V lost 6 bases and J lost 9; bases outside the gene matches: 10. The CDR3 bases are TGTGCCAGCAGAGCGGGGGACAGGTTGGGTTCACCCCTCCACTTT. It yields the protein CASRAGDRLGSPLHF.

The V call is TRBV11-3, the J call TRBJ1-1; TRBD1 is a possible D gene (6 bases). In germline, CDR1 is SGHNT, CDR2 YENEEA. Trimming pared 4 bases from V and 0 bases from J, leaving 9 bases between. This CDR3 comprises 14 residues. The CDR3 here is CASSYGQLNTEAFF. The CDR3, as DNA: TGTGCCAGCAGCTATGGACAGTTGAACACTGAAGCTTTCTTT.